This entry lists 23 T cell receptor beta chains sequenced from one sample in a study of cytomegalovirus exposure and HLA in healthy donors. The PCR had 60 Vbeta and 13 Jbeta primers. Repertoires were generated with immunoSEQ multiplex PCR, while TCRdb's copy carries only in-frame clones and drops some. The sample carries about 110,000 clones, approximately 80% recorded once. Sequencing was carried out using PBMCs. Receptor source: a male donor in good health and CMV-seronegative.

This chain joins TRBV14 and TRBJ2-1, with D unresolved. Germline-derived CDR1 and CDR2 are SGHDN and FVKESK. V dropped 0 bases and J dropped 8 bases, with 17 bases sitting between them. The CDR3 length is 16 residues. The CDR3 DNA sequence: TGTGCCAGCAGCCAAGATCGAACCCGGGTTTTCGATGAGCAGTTCTTC. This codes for CASSQDRTRVFDEQFF.

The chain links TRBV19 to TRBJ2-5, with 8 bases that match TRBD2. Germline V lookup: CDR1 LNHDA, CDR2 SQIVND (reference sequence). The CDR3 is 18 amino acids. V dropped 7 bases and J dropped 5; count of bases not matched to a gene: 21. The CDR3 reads CASTPRASGGPSGETQYF. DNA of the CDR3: TGTGCCAGTACCCCGAGAGCTTCGGGAGGGCCCTCCGGTGAGACCCAGTACTTC.

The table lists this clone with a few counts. For the CDR3, the DNA is TGTGCCAGCAGTTTATCGAGCGGGGGGGACGAGCAGTACTTC. It specifies CASSLSSGGDEQYF. The rearrangement uses TRBV27 and TRBJ2-7, with TRBD2 identical over 10 bases. The CDR3 has 14 residues. Germline CDR1 reads MNHEY; CDR2 reads SMNVEV (reference sequence). J gave up 5 bases and V 0 bases, and 1 base lay outside the gene matches.

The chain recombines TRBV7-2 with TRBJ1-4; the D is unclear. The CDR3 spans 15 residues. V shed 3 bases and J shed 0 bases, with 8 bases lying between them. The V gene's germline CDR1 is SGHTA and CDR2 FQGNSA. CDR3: CASSFRRATNEKLFF. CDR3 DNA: TGTGCCAGCAGCTTCAGGCGGGCAACTAATGAAAAACTGTTTTTT.

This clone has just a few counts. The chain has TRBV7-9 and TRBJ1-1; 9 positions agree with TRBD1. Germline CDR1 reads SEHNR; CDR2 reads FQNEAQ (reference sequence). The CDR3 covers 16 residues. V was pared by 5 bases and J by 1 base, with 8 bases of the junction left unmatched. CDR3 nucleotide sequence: TGTGCCAGCAGCCGGCCCGGGACAGGGTCGAACACTGAAGCTTTCTTT. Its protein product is CASSRPGTGSNTEAFF.

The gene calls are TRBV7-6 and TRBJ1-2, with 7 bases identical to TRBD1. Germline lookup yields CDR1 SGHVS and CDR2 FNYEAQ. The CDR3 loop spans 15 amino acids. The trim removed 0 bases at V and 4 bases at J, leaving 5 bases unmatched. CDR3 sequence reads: CASSLAPRQGYGYTF. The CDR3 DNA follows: TGTGCCAGCAGCTTAGCGCCGCGACAGGGCTATGGCTACACCTTC. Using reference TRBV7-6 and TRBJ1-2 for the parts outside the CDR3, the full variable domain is GAGVSQSPRYKVTKRGQDVALRCDPISGHVSLYWYRQALGQGPEFLTYFNYEAQQDKSGLPNDRFSAERPEGSISTLTIQRTEQRDSAMYRCASSLAPRQGYGYTFGSGTRLTVV.

The DNA for the CDR3 is TGTGCCAGTAGTGCTAGGGGGGGACTAGCCGGATCCTACGAGCAGTACTTC. Amino acid sequence: CASSARGGLAGSYEQYF. This chain connects TRBV19 to TRBJ2-5; 9 bases are shared with TRBD2. The end of the DNA fits TRBJ2-7 better, so the J call may be wrong. There are 17 residues in the CDR3. Germline-derived CDR1 and CDR2 are LNHDA and SQIVND (reference sequence).

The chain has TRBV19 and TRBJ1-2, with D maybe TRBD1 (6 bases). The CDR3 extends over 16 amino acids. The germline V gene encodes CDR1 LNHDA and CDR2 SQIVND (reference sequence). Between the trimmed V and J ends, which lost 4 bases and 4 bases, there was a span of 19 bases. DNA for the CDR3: TGTGCCAGTAGTACCAAGACCGGGACAACCCGCTATGGCTACACCTTC. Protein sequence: CASSTKTGTTRYGYTF.

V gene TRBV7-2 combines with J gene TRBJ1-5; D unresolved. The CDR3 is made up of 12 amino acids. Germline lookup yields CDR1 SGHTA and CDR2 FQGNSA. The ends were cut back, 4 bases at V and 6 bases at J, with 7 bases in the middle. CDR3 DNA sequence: TGTGCCAGCAGCTCCCCGGGTCAGCCCCAGCATTTT. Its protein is CASSSPGQPQHF.

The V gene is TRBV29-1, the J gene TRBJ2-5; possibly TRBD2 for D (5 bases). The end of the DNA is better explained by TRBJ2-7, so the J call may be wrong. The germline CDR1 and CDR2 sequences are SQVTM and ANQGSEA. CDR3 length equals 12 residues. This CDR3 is CSVELSGGEQYF. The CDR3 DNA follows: TGCAGCGTTGAATTGTCAGGAGGCGAGCAGTACTTC.

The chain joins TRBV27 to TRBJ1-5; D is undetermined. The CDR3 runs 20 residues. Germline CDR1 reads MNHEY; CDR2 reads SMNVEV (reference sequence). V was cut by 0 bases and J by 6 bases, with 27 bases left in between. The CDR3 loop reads CASSLSTPWGKEGLGQPQHF. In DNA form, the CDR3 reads TGTGCCAGCAGTTTATCGACCCCTTGGGGAAAGGAGGGTCTCGGTCAGCCCCAGCATTTT.

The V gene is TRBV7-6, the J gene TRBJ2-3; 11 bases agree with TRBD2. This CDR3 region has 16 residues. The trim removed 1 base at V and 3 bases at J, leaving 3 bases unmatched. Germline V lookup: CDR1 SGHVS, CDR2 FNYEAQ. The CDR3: CASSLESSGRTDTQYF. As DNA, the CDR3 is TGTGCCAGCAGCTTAGAGTCTAGCGGGAGGACAGATACGCAGTATTTT. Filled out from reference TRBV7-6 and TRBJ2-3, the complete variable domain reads GAGVSQSPRYKVTKRGQDVALRCDPISGHVSLYWYRQALGQGPEFLTYFNYEAQQDKSGLPNDRFSAERPEGSISTLTIQRTEQRDSAMYRCASSLESSGRTDTQYFGPGTRLTVL.

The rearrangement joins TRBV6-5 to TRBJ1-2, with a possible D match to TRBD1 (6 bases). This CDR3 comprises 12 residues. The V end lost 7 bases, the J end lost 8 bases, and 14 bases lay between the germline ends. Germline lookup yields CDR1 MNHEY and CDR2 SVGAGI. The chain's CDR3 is CASTTGKGGYTF. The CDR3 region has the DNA TGTGCCAGCACCACAGGGAAGGGAGGCTACACCTTC.

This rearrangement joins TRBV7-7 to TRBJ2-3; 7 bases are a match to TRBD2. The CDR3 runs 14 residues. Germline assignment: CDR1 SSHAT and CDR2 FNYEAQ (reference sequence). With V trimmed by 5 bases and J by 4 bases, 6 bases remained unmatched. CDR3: CASSPGGGADTQYF. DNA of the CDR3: TGTGCCAGCAGCCCGGGAGGAGGCGCAGATACGCAGTATTTT.

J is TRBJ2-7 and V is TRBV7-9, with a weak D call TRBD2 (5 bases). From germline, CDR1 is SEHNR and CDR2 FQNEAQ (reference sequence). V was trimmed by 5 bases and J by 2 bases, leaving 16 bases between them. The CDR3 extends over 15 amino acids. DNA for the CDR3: TGTGCCAGCAGCCCCTTTGCGGGTTTCGCCTACGAGCAGTACTTC. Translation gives CASSPFAGFAYEQYF.

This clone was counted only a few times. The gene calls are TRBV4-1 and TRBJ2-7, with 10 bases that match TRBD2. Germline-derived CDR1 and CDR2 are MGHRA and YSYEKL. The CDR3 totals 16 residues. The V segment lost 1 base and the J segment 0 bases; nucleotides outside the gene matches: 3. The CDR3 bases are TGCGCCAGCAGCCAAGTTTCTAGCGGGGGCTCCTACGAGCAGTACTTC. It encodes CASSQVSSGGSYEQYF.

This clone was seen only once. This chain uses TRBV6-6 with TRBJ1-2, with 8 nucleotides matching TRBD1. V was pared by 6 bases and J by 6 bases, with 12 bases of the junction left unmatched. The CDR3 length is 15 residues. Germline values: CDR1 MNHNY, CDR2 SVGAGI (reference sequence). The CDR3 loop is CASSRDEDRGNGYTF. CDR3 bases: TGTGCCAGCAGCCGCGACGAAGACAGGGGTAATGGCTACACCTTC.

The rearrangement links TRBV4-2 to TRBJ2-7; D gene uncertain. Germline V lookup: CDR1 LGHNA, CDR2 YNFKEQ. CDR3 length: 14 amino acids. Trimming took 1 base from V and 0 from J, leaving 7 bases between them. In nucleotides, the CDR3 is TGTGCCAGCAGCCAAGTAGCAGCCTCCTACGAGCAGTACTTC. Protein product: CASSQVAASYEQYF.

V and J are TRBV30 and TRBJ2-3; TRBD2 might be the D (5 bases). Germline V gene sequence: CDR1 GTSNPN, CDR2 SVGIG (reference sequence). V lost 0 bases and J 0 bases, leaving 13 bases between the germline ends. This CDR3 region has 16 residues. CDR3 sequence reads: CAWSVGGGLSTDTQYF. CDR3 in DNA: TGTGCCTGGAGTGTTGGTGGTGGACTGAGCACAGATACGCAGTATTTT.

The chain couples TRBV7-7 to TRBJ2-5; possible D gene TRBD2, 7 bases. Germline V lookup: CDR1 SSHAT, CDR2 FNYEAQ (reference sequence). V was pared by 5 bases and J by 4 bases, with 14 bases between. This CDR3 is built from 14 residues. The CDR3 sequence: CASSPKGGVETQYF. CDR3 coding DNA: TGTGCCAGCAGCCCAAAGGGGGGGGTAGAGACCCAGTACTTC.

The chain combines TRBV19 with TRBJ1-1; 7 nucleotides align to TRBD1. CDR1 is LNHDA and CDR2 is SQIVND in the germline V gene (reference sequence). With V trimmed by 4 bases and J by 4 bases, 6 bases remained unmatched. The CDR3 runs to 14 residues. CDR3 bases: TGTGCCAGTAGTACAGGACAGGTTGGCACTGAAGCTTTCTTT. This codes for CASSTGQVGTEAFF.

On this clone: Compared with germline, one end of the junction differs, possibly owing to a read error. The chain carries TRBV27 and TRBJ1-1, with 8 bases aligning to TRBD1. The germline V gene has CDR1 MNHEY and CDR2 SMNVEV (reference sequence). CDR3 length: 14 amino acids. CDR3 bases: TGTGCCGGCAGTTTTACAGGGGGGCGTACTGAAGCTTTCTTT. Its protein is CAGSFTGGRTEAFF.

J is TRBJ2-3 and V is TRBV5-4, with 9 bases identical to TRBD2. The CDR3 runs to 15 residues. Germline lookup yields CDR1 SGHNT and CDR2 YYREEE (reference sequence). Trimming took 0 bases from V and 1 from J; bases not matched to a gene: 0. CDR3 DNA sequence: TGTGCCAGCAGCTTGGGACTAGCGGGCACAGATACGCAGTATTTT. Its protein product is CASSLGLAGTDTQYF.